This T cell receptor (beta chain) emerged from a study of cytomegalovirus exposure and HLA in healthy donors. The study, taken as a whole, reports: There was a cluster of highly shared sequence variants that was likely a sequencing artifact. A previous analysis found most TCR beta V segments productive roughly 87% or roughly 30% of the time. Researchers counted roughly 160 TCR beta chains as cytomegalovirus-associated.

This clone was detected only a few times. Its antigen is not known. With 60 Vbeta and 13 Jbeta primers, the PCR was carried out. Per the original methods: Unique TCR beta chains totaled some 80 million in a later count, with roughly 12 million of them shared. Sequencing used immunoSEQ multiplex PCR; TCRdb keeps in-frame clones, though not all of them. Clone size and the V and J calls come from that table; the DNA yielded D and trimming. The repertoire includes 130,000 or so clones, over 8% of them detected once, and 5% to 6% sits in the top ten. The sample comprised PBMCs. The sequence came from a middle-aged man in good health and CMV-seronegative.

The CDR3 DNA is TGTGCCAGCAGTCTCCGGAGGAACACTGAAGCTTTCTTT. This sequence encodes CASSLRRNTEAFF. This chain joins TRBV27 and TRBJ1-1; D is unclear. The CDR3 totals 13 residues. V was trimmed by 5 bases and J by 1 base, leaving 8 bases between them. Germline V gene data show CDR1 as MNHEY and CDR2 as SMNVEV (reference sequence).